This entry lists 25 T cell receptor beta chains sequenced from one sample in a study of cytomegalovirus exposure and HLA in healthy donors (dated by TCRdb to about 2017). The method behind the library was the immunoSEQ multiplex PCR assay. For the multiplex PCR, a mixture combining 60 forward primers for TCR Vbeta segments and 13 reverse primers for TCR Jbeta segments was used. The immuneACCESS repertoire file appears here via TCRdb, limited to in-frame rearrangements. These files lack a portion of the clones; in checked studies, under half of the deficit traces to unresolved V genes, and the cause of the others is not known. The sample includes 90,000 to 150,000 clones, with 70% to 80% observed a single time. 9.5% to 13% of the sample comes from the top ten. The specimen was PBMCs. All receptors come from a woman aged 45-65 years in good health and CMV-seropositive.

In this sample, this clone turned up a few times. This rearrangement joins TRBV6-1 to TRBJ2-2, with TRBD2 matching 11 bases. CDR1 and CDR2 (germline): MNHNS, SASEGT. V lost 4 bases, J lost 2 bases, and 6 bases stayed unmatched. This CDR3 contains 17 residues. The CDR3 sequence: CASSASSGRFNTGELFF. CDR3 sequence (DNA): TGTGCCAGCAGTGCCTCTAGCGGGAGGTTTAACACCGGGGAGCTGTTTTTT.

The chain is built from TRBV7-8 and TRBJ2-3; 11 bases match TRBD1. Germline V gives CDR1 SGHVS, CDR2 FQNEAQ. The CDR3 sequence is 16 residues long. Trimming took 5 bases from V and 3 from J; bases not matched to a gene: 7. CDR3 in amino acids: CASSLMGQGGTDTQYF. The CDR3 DNA reads TGTGCCAGCAGCCTAATGGGACAGGGGGGGACAGATACGCAGTATTTT.

This clone appeared a few times. The chain recombines TRBV5-1 with TRBJ1-2, with 7 bases matching TRBD1. Germline-derived CDR1 and CDR2 are SGHRS and YFSETQ. The CDR3 contains 16 residues. V trimming: 4 bases; J trimming: 0 bases; junction bases outside the gene matches: 9. CDR3 coding DNA: TGCGCCAGCAGCAGTTGGACAGGACCGACTAACTATGGCTACACCTTC. It translates to CASSSWTGPTNYGYTF.

The chain joins TRBV18 to TRBJ1-5; possibly TRBD1 for D (6 bases). The CDR3 extends over 15 amino acids. Germline CDR1 and CDR2: KGHSH and LQKENI. Between the trimmed V and J ends, which lost 3 bases and 5 bases, there was a span of 14 bases. CDR3 amino acids: CASSPLAGEHQPQHF. DNA of the CDR3: TGTGCCAGCTCACCTCTGGCAGGGGAACATCAGCCCCAGCATTTT.

The rearrangement uses TRBV6-1 and TRBJ2-3; the match to TRBD2 covers 8 bases. The CDR3 covers 15 residues. From germline, CDR1 is MNHNS and CDR2 SASEGT. V dropped 2 bases and J dropped 1; count of bases not matched to a gene: 2. Here the CDR3 DNA reads TGTGCCAGCAGTGAACCGACTAGCGGCACAGATACGCAGTATTTT. It yields the protein CASSEPTSGTDTQYF.

The rearrangement uses TRBV19 and TRBJ1-2, with D possibly matching TRBD1 (5 bases). This CDR3 is 16 amino acids long. Deletions cut 6 bases from V and 3 bases from J, with 20 bases between. Germline V gives CDR1 LNHDA, CDR2 SQIVND (reference sequence). The CDR3 protein is CASSPMGQGGDYGYTF. The CDR3 coding sequence is TGTGCCAGTAGCCCTATGGGCCAGGGTGGGGACTATGGCTACACCTTC.

The rearrangement uses TRBV29-1 and TRBJ2-5, with D perhaps matching TRBD1 (6 bases). Trimming stripped 7 bases from V and 2 bases from J, with 14 bases between. The CDR3 runs 13 residues. Looked up from germline, CDR1 is SQVTM and CDR2 is ANQGSEA. The CDR3 loop is CSALDSNQETQYF. CDR3 nucleotides: TGCAGCGCCTTGGACAGTAATCAAGAGACCCAGTACTTC.

The chain recombines TRBV7-9 with TRBJ2-1, with 8 bases lining up with TRBD1. The ends lost 5 bases at V and 5 bases at J; junction bases unmatched: 11. From germline, CDR1 is SEHNR and CDR2 FQNEAQ (reference sequence). CDR3 size: 16 residues. The CDR3 DNA is TGTGCCAGCAGCCCTGGACAGGGACCTTTCCACAATGAGCAGTTCTTC. Amino acids: CASSPGQGPFHNEQFF.

The chain carries TRBV18 and TRBJ1-2; TRBD1 agrees at 8 bases. V lost 1 base to trimming and J lost 8 bases; unmatched junction nucleotides: 12. Germline CDR1 reads KGHSH; CDR2 reads LQKENI. The CDR3 loop spans 16 amino acids. The CDR3 nucleotides are TGTGCCAGCTCACCACAAGTAGGGGGCAGGGGGCACGGCTACACCTTC. Protein sequence: CASSPQVGGRGHGYTF. The complete variable domain, with remaining parts taken from reference TRBV18 and TRBJ1-2, reads NAGVMQNPRHLVRRRGQEARLRCSPMKGHSHVYWYRQLPEEGLKFMVYLQKENIIDESGMPKERFSAEFPKEGPSILRIQQVVRGDSAAYFCASSPQVGGRGHGYTFGSGTRLTVV.

The rearrangement uses TRBV27 and TRBJ2-3; TRBD2 agrees at 16 bases. The trim removed 5 bases at V and 5 bases at J, leaving 4 bases unmatched. The CDR3 is 16 amino acids. Germline V gene sequence: CDR1 MNHEY, CDR2 SMNVEV (reference sequence). The CDR3 region has the DNA TGTGCCAGCAGTCCCGGGACTAGCGGGGGGGGAGATACGCAGTATTTT. Translation: CASSPGTSGGGDTQYF.

The chain combines TRBV4-1 with TRBJ1-5; 7 bases agree with TRBD1. V was clipped by 0 bases and J by 5 bases; unmatched bases: 4. Germline CDR1 and CDR2: MGHRA and YSYEKL. This CDR3 has 15 amino acids. CDR3 sequence reads: CASSQDTQGHQPQHF. The CDR3 bases are TGCGCCAGCAGCCAAGATACACAGGGGCATCAGCCCCAGCATTTT.

The rearrangement joins TRBV7-4 to TRBJ1-2, with 7 nucleotides matching TRBD1. The germline V gene has CDR1 SGHVT and CDR2 SQSDAQ. The CDR3 loop spans 16 amino acids. Trimming took 3 bases from V and 5 from J; bases not matched to a gene: 12. Here the CDR3 DNA reads TGTGCCAGCAGCTTGGGTGAGGGGACAGCTTATTATGGCTACACCTTC. Its protein is CASSLGEGTAYYGYTF.

This chain links TRBV18 with TRBJ1-3; TRBD1 matches 7 bases. Unmatched junction bases numbered 9, after V lost 1 base and J lost 0 bases. The CDR3 sequence is 18 residues long. Germline V gives CDR1 KGHSH, CDR2 LQKENI. The CDR3 sequence: CASSPQTGTVNSGNTIYF. The DNA of the CDR3 is TGTGCCAGCTCACCACAAACCGGGACAGTAAACTCTGGAAACACCATATATTTT.

This chain links TRBV11-3 with TRBJ1-6, with 8 bases identical to TRBD1. J was trimmed by 6 bases and V by 6 bases; bases with no gene match: 13. This CDR3 has 17 residues. Germline assignment: CDR1 SGHNT and CDR2 YENEEA. CDR3 residues: CASSPGQGAGPNSPLHF. CDR3 coding DNA: TGTGCCAGCAGTCCAGGACAGGGCGCCGGCCCTAATTCACCCCTCCACTTT.

V usage is TRBV11-3 and J usage is TRBJ2-7; 9 positions agree with TRBD1. Germline CDR1 is SGHNT and CDR2 is YENEEA. The CDR3 extends over 14 amino acids. V was clipped by 5 bases and J by 3 bases; unmatched bases: 5. The CDR3 DNA reads as TGTGCCAGCAGCCTGGGACAGGGCGGCTACGAGCAGTACTTC. Amino acid sequence: CASSLGQGGYEQYF.

Note on this clone: An end of the junction differs from the germline gene, which may be a read error. CDR3 sequence: CSAFANYGNTF. In nucleotides, the CDR3 is TGCAGTGCTTTTGCTAACTATGGCAACACCTTC. The chain combines TRBV20-1 with TRBJ1-2; D is unresolved. CDR1 is DFQATT and CDR2 is SNEGSKA in the germline V gene (reference sequence). The CDR3 contains 11 residues.

The J gene is TRBJ2-1, the V gene TRBV7-9, with 7 bases identical to TRBD2. Germline V gene data show CDR1 as SEHNR and CDR2 as FQNEAQ (reference sequence). The CDR3 is made up of 13 amino acids. V lost 5 bases, J lost 12 bases, and 10 bases stayed unmatched. The CDR3 DNA follows: TGTGCCAGCAGCCTCAATCCCACGGGAGGGCAGTTCTTC. It specifies CASSLNPTGGQFF. The whole variable domain, remainder taken from reference TRBV7-9 and TRBJ2-1, is DTGVSQNPRHKITKRGQNVTFRCDPISEHNRLYWYRQTLGQGPEFLTYFQNEAQLEKSRLLSDRFSAERPKGSFSTLEIQRTEQGDSAMYLCASSLNPTGGQFFGPGTRLTVL.

The chain couples TRBV7-2 to TRBJ1-1; TRBD1 matches 8 bases. The germline V gene encodes CDR1 SGHTA and CDR2 FQGNSA. The CDR3 totals 14 residues. After removal of 3 bases from V and 7 bases from J, the junction contained 7 bases not matched to a gene. The CDR3 DNA is TGTGCCAGCAGCTTGGCGACAGGGGTGGATGAAGCTTTCTTT. Translation gives CASSLATGVDEAFF.

This clone appeared a few times. The genes are TRBV2 and TRBJ1-4, with 10 nucleotides matching TRBD1. Losses at the gene ends were 3 bases for V and 8 bases for J; bases not matched to a gene: 3. Germline CDR1 SNHLY, CDR2 FYNNEI. The CDR3 loop spans 14 amino acids. The CDR3: CASSEGQGHEKLFF. The CDR3 DNA reads as TGTGCCAGCAGTGAGGGACAGGGGCACGAAAAACTGTTTTTT.

This rearrangement joins TRBV28 to TRBJ2-5, with 13 bases lining up with TRBD2. The V and J ends lost 5 bases and 9 bases, in that order; junction bases with no gene match: 9. The CDR3 is 15 residues long. Germline CDR1 and CDR2: MDHEN and SYDVKM. In DNA, the CDR3 is TGTGCCAGCAGTCCCGGGACTAGCGGGATCGAGGCCCAGTACTTC. This codes for CASSPGTSGIEAQYF.

This chain joins TRBV19 and TRBJ2-5, with a weak D call TRBD1 (5 bases). The CDR3 covers 18 residues. Germline CDR1 is LNHDA and CDR2 is SQIVND (reference sequence). V was cut by 5 bases and J by 5 bases, with 27 bases left in between. The CDR3: CASSRTNKELNPGETQYF. CDR3 nucleotide sequence: TGTGCCAGTAGTCGCACCAACAAGGAACTTAACCCAGGGGAGACCCAGTACTTC. The full variable domain, with the rest looked up from reference TRBV19 and TRBJ2-5, is DGGITQSPKYLFRKEGQNVTLSCEQNLNHDAMYWYRQDPGQGLRLIYYSQIVNDFQKGDIAEGYSVSREKKESFPLTVTSAQKNPTAFYLCASSRTNKELNPGETQYFGPGTRLLVL.

This sequence joins TRBV7-9 and TRBJ2-6; 11 bases are shared with TRBD1. This CDR3 contains 15 residues. The trim removed 8 bases at V and 1 base at J, leaving 1 base unmatched. Germline CDR1 reads SEHNR; CDR2 reads FQNEAQ (reference sequence). CDR3 sequence reads: CASWDRGSGANVLTF. CDR3 DNA: TGTGCCAGCTGGGACAGGGGGTCTGGGGCCAACGTCCTGACTTTC.

The V and J genes are TRBV5-1 and TRBJ2-7, with unresolved D. Trimming pared 3 bases from V and 0 bases from J, leaving 10 bases between. The CDR3 spans 14 residues. Germline V gene lookup returns CDR1 SGHRS and CDR2 YFSETQ. CDR3 sequence (DNA): TGCGCCAGCAGCTCGACTCTCAACTCCTACGAGCAGTACTTC. Protein: CASSSTLNSYEQYF.

V usage is TRBV29-1 and J usage is TRBJ2-2, with D maybe TRBD1 (5 bases). The CDR3 totals 15 residues. The germline CDR1 and CDR2 sequences are SQVTM and ANQGSEA. Trimming removed 0 bases at V and 6 bases at J, with 14 bases between. The DNA for the CDR3 is TGCAGCGTTGAAGATCATAGGGGCTTCCCCGGGGAGCTGTTTTTT. Translated, it gives CSVEDHRGFPGELFF.

The chain links TRBV7-2 to TRBJ1-1, with 8 positions matching TRBD1. Germline values: CDR1 SGHTA, CDR2 FQGNSA. V dropped 3 bases and J dropped 0; count of bases not matched to a gene: 3. The CDR3 is 15 residues long. The CDR3 region has the DNA TGTGCCAGCAGCTTCACGGGACAGGTGAACACTGAAGCTTTCTTT. Translation gives CASSFTGQVNTEAFF. Using reference TRBV7-2 and TRBJ1-1 for the parts outside the CDR3, the full variable domain is GAGVSQSPSNKVTEKGKDVELRCDPISGHTALYWYRQSLGQGLEFLIYFQGNSAPDKSGLPSDRFSAERTGGSVSTLTIQRTQQEDSAVYLCASSFTGQVNTEAFFGQGTRLTVV.